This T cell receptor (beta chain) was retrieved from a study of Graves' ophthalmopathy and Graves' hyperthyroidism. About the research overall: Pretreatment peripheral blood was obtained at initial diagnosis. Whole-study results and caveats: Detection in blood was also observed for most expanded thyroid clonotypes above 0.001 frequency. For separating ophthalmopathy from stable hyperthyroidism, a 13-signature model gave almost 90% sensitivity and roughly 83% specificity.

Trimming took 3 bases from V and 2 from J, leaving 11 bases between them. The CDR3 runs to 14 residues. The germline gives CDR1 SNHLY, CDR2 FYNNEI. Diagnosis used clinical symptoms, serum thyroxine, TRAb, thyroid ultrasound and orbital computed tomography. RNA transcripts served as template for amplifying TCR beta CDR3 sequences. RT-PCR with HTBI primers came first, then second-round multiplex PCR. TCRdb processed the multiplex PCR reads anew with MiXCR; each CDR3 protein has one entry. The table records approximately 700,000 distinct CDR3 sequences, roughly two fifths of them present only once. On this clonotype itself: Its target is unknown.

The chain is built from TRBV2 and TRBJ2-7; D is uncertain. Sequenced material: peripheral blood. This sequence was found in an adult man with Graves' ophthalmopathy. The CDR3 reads CASSDSWAAYEQYF. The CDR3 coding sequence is TGTGCCAGCAGTGATTCTTGGGCCGCCTACGAGCAGTACTTC.